A selection of T cell receptor beta chains follows, all from one sample in a study of graft-versus-host responses after intestinal transplantation. These TCRs' antigens remain unknown. Assay: immunoSEQ multiplex PCR; the TCRdb copy retains only in-frame clones and omits some. The sample has about 130,000 clones, 80% to 95% seen once. This specimen consisted of unstimulated CD4+ T cells sorted from spleen or lymph node cells, obtained before intestinal transplant. The receptors stem from a human donor who received an intestinal transplant. Both conserved end residues are part of each CDR3. D genes are given only for firm matches. Size is stated for part of the rows, as once, few or many counts, or as a class when the clone is expanded.

V: TRBV30
D: NA
size: once
J: TRBJ1-5
DNA: TGTGCCTGGAGCAGGCAAGGGAGGGACCCTTCGTTTTTT
CDR3: CAWSRQGRDPSFF

V: TRBV14
D: NA
size: NA
J: TRBJ2-5
DNA: TGTGCCAGCAGCCAAGATTACAGCCCCCAGGGGACCCAGTACTTC
CDR3: CASSQDYSPQGTQYF

V: TRBV5-5
D: NA
size: NA
J: TRBJ1-1
DNA: TGTGCCAGCAGCTTGGCTGGGGAAGCTTTCTTT
CDR3: CASSLAGEAFF

V: TRBV2
D: TRBD2
size: NA
J: TRBJ2-1
DNA: TGTGCCAGCAGTCCGGGGAGAGGCGGGAGGGCAGTTGGTGAGCAGTTCTTC
CDR3: CASSPGRGGRAVGEQFF

V: TRBV18
D: NA
size: NA
J: TRBJ2-4
DNA: TGTGCCAGCTCACCAGGAGGGACGTCAGCCTCCATTCAGTACTTC
CDR3: CASSPGGTSASIQYF

V: TRBV19
D: NA
size: once
J: TRBJ2-5
DNA: TGTGCCAGTAGTATTGGGGCAGGGAAAGAGACCCAGTACTTC
CDR3: CASSIGAGKETQYF

V: TRBV7-3
D: TRBD2
size: NA
J: TRBJ2-7
DNA: TGTGCCAGCAGCTTAACTGGACTAGCTAGCGAGCAGTACTTC
CDR3: CASSLTGLASEQYF

V: TRBV6-1
D: TRBD1
size: once
J: TRBJ1-1
DNA: TGTGCCAACAGCAGGGGGGAAGCTTTCTTT
CDR3: CANSRGEAFF

V: TRBV18
D: TRBD1
size: NA
J: TRBJ2-7
DNA: TGTGCCAGCTCACCACGGGAGACAGGGACCTACGAGCAGTACTTC
CDR3: CASSPRETGTYEQYF

V: TRBV6-1
D: NA
size: NA
J: TRBJ2-7
DNA: TGTGCCAGCAGTAACAGCTTAGGGGGTTACGAGCAGTACTTC
CDR3: CASSNSLGGYEQYF

V: TRBV15
D: NA
size: NA
J: TRBJ2-1
DNA: TGTGCCACCAGCCCGAGGATCCGCGACAATGAGCAGTTCTTC
CDR3: CATSPRIRDNEQFF

V: TRBV2
D: NA
size: NA
J: TRBJ2-5
DNA: TGTGCCAGCAGAGCTAACCCCCCGACAGTCCAAGAGACCCAGTACTTC
CDR3: CASRANPPTVQETQYF

V: TRBV28
D: NA
size: NA
J: TRBJ1-5
DNA: TGTGCCAGCACCTTCGGACAGTTTAGCAATCAGCCCCAGCATTTT
CDR3: CASTFGQFSNQPQHF

V: TRBV18
D: NA
size: NA
J: TRBJ1-4
DNA: TGTGCCAGCTCATCCGGGACCGCCTATGAAAAACTGTCTTTT
CDR3: CASSSGTAYEKLSF

V: TRBV7-2
D: NA
size: few
J: TRBJ2-7
DNA: TGTGCCAGCAGCACTAGAAACTACGAGCAGTACTTC
CDR3: CASSTRNYEQYF

V: TRBV30
D: TRBD1
size: NA
J: TRBJ1-5
DNA: TGTGCCTGGGGACAGGGGGGCAATCAGCCCCAGCATTTT
CDR3: CAWGQGGNQPQHF

V: TRBV6-1
D: NA
size: NA
J: TRBJ2-7
DNA: TGTGCCAGCAGTGAGTATAGGACTTTCCCCTACGAGCAGTACTTC
CDR3: CASSEYRTFPYEQYF

V: TRBV29-1
D: TRBD1
size: NA
J: TRBJ1-3
DNA: TGCAGCGTCCCGACAGGGGTCGGAAACACCATATATTTT
CDR3: CSVPTGVGNTIYF

V: TRBV28
D: NA
size: NA
J: TRBJ1-1
DNA: TGTGCCAGCAGTTTAAGACAGTACGGGAACACTGAAGCTTTCTTT
CDR3: CASSLRQYGNTEAFF

V: TRBV29-1
D: NA
size: once
J: TRBJ2-3
DNA: TGCAGCGTTGGAACGGGGGGGGACAGGTATTTT
CDR3: CSVGTGGDRYF

V: TRBV5-1
D: TRBD2
size: NA
J: TRBJ2-1
DNA: TGCGCCAGCAGCTTGGTAGCGGGAGGGACCTCCTACAATGAGCAGTTCTTC
CDR3: CASSLVAGGTSYNEQFF

V: TRBV6-5
D: NA
size: NA
J: TRBJ2-3
DNA: TGTGCCAGCAAACACACAGATACGCAGTATTTT
CDR3: CASKHTDTQYF

V: TRBV5-1
D: TRBD2
size: NA
J: TRBJ2-3
DNA: TGCGCCAGCAGCCTAGCGGCCGGTAACACAGATACGCAGTATTTT
CDR3: CASSLAAGNTDTQYF

V: TRBV19
D: NA
size: NA
J: TRBJ2-1
DNA: TGTGCCAGTAGTATGCCAGGGGGGGATGAAGACAATGAGCAGTTCTTC
CDR3: CASSMPGGDEDNEQFF

V: TRBV28
D: NA
size: NA
J: TRBJ2-5
DNA: TGTGCCAGCAGTTTACTGGGCTACGTTGGGACCCAGTACTTC
CDR3: CASSLLGYVGTQYF

V: TRBV19
D: TRBD1
size: NA
J: TRBJ2-5
DNA: TGTGCCAGTAGTCAAAAGGACAGGGTCCAAGAGACCCAGTACTTC
CDR3: CASSQKDRVQETQYF

V: TRBV13
D: NA
size: NA
J: TRBJ2-5
DNA: TGTGCCAGCAGCTTCCAACAGGGAGCGCAAGAGACCCAGTACTTC
CDR3: CASSFQQGAQETQYF

V: TRBV4-2
D: NA
size: NA
J: TRBJ2-1
DNA: TGTGCCAGCAGTCTAGGACGGTATGAGCAGTTCTTC
CDR3: CASSLGRYEQFF

V: TRBV28
D: TRBD1
size: NA
J: TRBJ1-2
DNA: TGTGCCAGCAGTTCTTCCGGGACAGGTGATGGCTACACCTTC
CDR3: CASSSSGTGDGYTF

V: TRBV6-6
D: NA
size: few
J: TRBJ1-2
DNA: TGTGCCAGCACCTTGGGGCAGGGCTATGGCTACACCTTC
CDR3: CASTLGQGYGYTF

V: TRBV6-5
D: TRBD1
size: NA
J: TRBJ2-7
DNA: TGTGCCAGCAGTTCGCGTGGGACAGGGGGCATCTACGAGCAGTACTTC
CDR3: CASSSRGTGGIYEQYF

V: TRBV5-8
D: TRBD2
size: NA
J: TRBJ2-7
DNA: TGTGCCAGCGGCTACGGCAGGCTAGCGGCATCCTACGAGCAGTACTTC
CDR3: CASGYGRLAASYEQYF

V: TRBV6-5
D: NA
size: NA
J: TRBJ2-1
DNA: TGTGCCAGCAGCCAGGACTACTACAATGAGCAGTTCTTC
CDR3: CASSQDYYNEQFF

V: TRBV5-1
D: NA
size: NA
J: TRBJ2-1
DNA: TGCGCCAGCAGCTTGGAGTCTCAGAGAACCTACAATGAGCAGTTCTTC
CDR3: CASSLESQRTYNEQFF

V: TRBV4-1
D: TRBD2
size: once
J: TRBJ2-1
DNA: TGCGCCAGCAGCCGGGCGGGAGCCTCCTACAATGAGCAGTTCTTC
CDR3: CASSRAGASYNEQFF

V: TRBV19
D: TRBD2
size: NA
J: TRBJ2-1
DNA: TGTGCCAGTAGTCCGCTGGGACTAGCGGGAGGGAAGGAGCAGTTCTTC
CDR3: CASSPLGLAGGKEQFF

V: TRBV7-9
D: NA
size: NA
J: TRBJ2-6
DNA: TGTGCCAGCAGCCCCCGTTCCGGGACAATTTCTGGGGCCAACGTCCTGACTTTC
CDR3: CASSPRSGTISGANVLTF

V: TRBV7-8
D: TRBD2
size: NA
J: TRBJ2-7
DNA: TGTGCCAGCAGCTTAGGGACTAGCGGGCACACCTCCTACGAGCAGTACTTC
CDR3: CASSLGTSGHTSYEQYF

V: TRBV27
D: TRBD1
size: once
J: TRBJ1-2
DNA: TGTGCCAGCCGCGGGGTGGGACAGGGTCCCTTCCCCTCCTTCTATGGCTACACCTTC
CDR3: CASRGVGQGPFPSFYGYTF

V: TRBV7-8
D: NA
size: NA
J: TRBJ1-5
DNA: TGTGCCAGCAGCACTCTGGGGCATGGGCCCCAGCATTTT
CDR3: CASSTLGHGPQHF

V: TRBV19
D: NA
size: NA
J: TRBJ1-1
DNA: TGTGCCAGTAGTACGACCCTTGCCGTAGCTTTCTTT
CDR3: CASSTTLAVAFF

V: TRBV15
D: NA
size: NA
J: TRBJ2-2
DNA: TGTGCCACCAGCAGAGATTTAAGCCCAGCTAACACCGGGGAGCTGTTTTTT
CDR3: CATSRDLSPANTGELFF

V: TRBV7-9
D: TRBD1
size: NA
J: TRBJ1-2
DNA: TGTGCCAGCAGTCACGACAGGGGGGATAACTATGGCTACACCTTC
CDR3: CASSHDRGDNYGYTF

V: TRBV6-1
D: TRBD1
size: NA
J: TRBJ1-3
DNA: TGTGCCAGCAGAAGGGACAGTGCTGGAAACACCATATATTTT
CDR3: CASRRDSAGNTIYF

V: TRBV7-9
D: NA
size: NA
J: TRBJ2-7
DNA: TGTGCCAGCAGCCGCCAGTACGAGCAGTACTTC
CDR3: CASSRQYEQYF

V: TRBV18
D: NA
size: NA
J: TRBJ2-1
DNA: TGTGCCAGCTCATCCAGACTAAGCGCGGGGATCGATAGTGAGTTCTTC
CDR3: CASSSRLSAGIDSEFF

V: TRBV4-3
D: NA
size: NA
J: TRBJ2-3
DNA: TGCGCCAGCAGCCAAGAAGGTGGCAGTTACACAGATACGCAGTATTTT
CDR3: CASSQEGGSYTDTQYF

V: TRBV7-2
D: NA
size: NA
J: TRBJ2-7
DNA: TGTGCCAGCAGCTTAGGGTGGGCTAGCGACGAGCAGTACTTC
CDR3: CASSLGWASDEQYF

V: TRBV15
D: TRBD1
size: NA
J: TRBJ2-1
DNA: TGTGCCACCAGCAGGACAGGGGTCAATGAGCAGTTCTTC
CDR3: CATSRTGVNEQFF

V: TRBV7-9
D: TRBD1
size: NA
J: TRBJ2-1
DNA: TGTGCCAGCAGCCCGACAGGGGATTCCTACAATGAGCAGTTCTTC
CDR3: CASSPTGDSYNEQFF

V: TRBV21-1
D: NA
size: few
J: TRBJ1-1
DNA: TGTGCCAGCAGCAAAGGGTACAGGATGAACACTGAAGCTTTCTTT
CDR3: CASSKGYRMNTEAFF